The following is a T cell receptor (beta chain) sequence with its context. Here immunoSEQ multiplex PCR was the method, and the copy in TCRdb shows in-frame clones only, minus some. The sample lists around 100,000 clones, 94% seen once, with 0.9% in the top ten. These data belong to a study of T cell changes during pregnancy in multiple sclerosis. Trimming took 2 bases from V and 4 from J, leaving 14 bases between them. CDR3 length equals 16 residues. CDR1 SGHTA and CDR2 FQGNSA come from the germline V gene. The V gene is TRBV7-2, the J gene TRBJ2-2, with no clear D. Sample: peripheral blood, taken before pregnancy. The sequence came from a female donor with multiple sclerosis, enrolled in a pregnancy study. CDR3 in amino acids: CASSLSILVSTGELFF. The CDR3 region has the DNA TGTGCCAGCAGCTTAAGTATCCTAGTATCCACCGGGGAGCTGTTTTTT.